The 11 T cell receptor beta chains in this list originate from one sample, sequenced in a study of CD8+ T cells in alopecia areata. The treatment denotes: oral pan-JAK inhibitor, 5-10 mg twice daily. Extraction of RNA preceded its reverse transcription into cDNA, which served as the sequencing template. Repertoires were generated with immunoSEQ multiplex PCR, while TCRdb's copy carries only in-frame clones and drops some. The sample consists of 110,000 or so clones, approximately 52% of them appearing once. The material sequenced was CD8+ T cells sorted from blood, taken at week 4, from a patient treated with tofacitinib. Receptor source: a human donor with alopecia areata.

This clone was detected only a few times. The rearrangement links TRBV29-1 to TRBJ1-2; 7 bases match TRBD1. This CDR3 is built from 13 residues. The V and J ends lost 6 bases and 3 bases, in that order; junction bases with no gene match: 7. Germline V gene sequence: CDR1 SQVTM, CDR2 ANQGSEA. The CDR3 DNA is TGCAGCGTCCTGACAGGGATATACTATGGCTACACCTTC. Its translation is CSVLTGIYYGYTF. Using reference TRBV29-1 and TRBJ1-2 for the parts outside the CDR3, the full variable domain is SAVISQKPSRDICQRGTSLTIQCQVDSQVTMMFWYRQQPGQSLTLIATANQGSEATYESGFVIDKFPISRPNLTFSTLTVSNMSPEDSSIYLCSVLTGIYYGYTFGSGTRLTVV.

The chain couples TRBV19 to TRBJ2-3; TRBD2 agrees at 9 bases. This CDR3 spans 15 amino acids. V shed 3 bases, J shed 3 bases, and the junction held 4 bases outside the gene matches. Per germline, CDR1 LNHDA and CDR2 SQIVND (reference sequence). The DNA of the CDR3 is TGTGCCAGTAGTATCGGACTAGCGCATACAGATACGCAGTATTTT. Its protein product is CASSIGLAHTDTQYF. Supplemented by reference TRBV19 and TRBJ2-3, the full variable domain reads DGGITQSPKYLFRKEGQNVTLSCEQNLNHDAMYWYRQDPGQGLRLIYYSQIVNDFQKGDIAEGYSVSREKKESFPLTVTSAQKNPTAFYLCASSIGLAHTDTQYFGPGTRLTVL.

The CDR3: CASSLAKGYEQYF. The CDR3 DNA reads as TGTGCCAGCAGCTTAGCGAAGGGCTACGAGCAGTACTTC. The chain employs TRBV11-1 and TRBJ2-7; D gene unclear. The ends were cut back, 0 bases at V and 3 bases at J, with 6 bases in the middle. CDR1 and CDR2 (germline): SGHAT, FQDESV (reference sequence). The CDR3 runs 13 residues.

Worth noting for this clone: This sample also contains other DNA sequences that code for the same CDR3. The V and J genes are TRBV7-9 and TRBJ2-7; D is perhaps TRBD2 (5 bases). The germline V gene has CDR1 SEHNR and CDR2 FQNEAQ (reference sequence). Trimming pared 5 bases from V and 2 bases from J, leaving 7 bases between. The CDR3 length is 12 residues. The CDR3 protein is CASSLGTYEQYF. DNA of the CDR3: TGTGCCAGCAGCCTCGGGACCTACGAGCAGTACTTC.

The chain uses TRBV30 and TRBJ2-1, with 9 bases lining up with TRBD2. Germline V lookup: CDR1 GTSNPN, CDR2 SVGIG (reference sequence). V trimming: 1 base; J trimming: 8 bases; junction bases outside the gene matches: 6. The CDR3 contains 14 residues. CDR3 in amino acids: CAWSAGTSSDEQFF. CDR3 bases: TGTGCCTGGAGTGCAGGGACTAGCTCGGATGAGCAGTTCTTC. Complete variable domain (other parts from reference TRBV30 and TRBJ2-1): SQTIHQWPATLVQPVGSPLSLECTVEGTSNPNLYWYRQAAGRGLQLLFYSVGIGQISSEVPQNLSASRPQDRQFILSSKKLLLSDSGFYLCAWSAGTSSDEQFFGPGTRLTVL.

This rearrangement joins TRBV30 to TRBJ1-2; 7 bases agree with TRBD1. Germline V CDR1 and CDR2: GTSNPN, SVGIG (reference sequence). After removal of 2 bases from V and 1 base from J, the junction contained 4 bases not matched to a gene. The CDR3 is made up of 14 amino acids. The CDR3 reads CAWSNGTVNYGYTF. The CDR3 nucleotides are TGTGCCTGGAGTAACGGGACAGTTAACTATGGCTACACCTTC.

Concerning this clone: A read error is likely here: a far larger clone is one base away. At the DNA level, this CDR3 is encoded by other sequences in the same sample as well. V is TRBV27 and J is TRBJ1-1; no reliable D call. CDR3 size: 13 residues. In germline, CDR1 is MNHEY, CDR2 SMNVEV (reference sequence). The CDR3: CASSSRWRTEAFF. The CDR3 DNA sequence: TGTGCTAGCAGTTCCCGGTGGCGCACTGAAGCTTTCTTT.

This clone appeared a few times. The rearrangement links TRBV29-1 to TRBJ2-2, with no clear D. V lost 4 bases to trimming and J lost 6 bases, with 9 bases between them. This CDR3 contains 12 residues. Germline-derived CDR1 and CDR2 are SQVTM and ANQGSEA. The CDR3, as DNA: TGCAGCGTTGTGGCCGCGGCCGGGGAGCTGTTTTTT. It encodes CSVVAAAGELFF.

In DNA, the CDR3 is TGCAGCGTTGATGATGCCTCCCGAAGCCACAATGAGCAGTTCTTC. Its protein product is CSVDDASRSHNEQFF. The rearrangement links TRBV29-1 to TRBJ2-1; no clear D. The V end lost 3 bases, the J end lost 5 bases, and 17 bases lay between the germline ends. This CDR3 has 15 amino acids. Germline lookup yields CDR1 SQVTM and CDR2 ANQGSEA.

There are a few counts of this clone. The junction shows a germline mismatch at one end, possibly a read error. The CDR3 loop reads CASSLGPESEQYF. CDR3 nucleotide sequence: TGTGCTAGCAGCCTAGGGCCAGAGAGCGAGCAGTACTTC. V and J are TRBV7-7 and TRBJ2-7; no clear D. The CDR3 sequence is 13 residues long. The germline gives CDR1 SSHAT, CDR2 FNYEAQ (reference sequence).

CDR3 in amino acids: CASSLPGNEQFF. In nucleotides, the CDR3 is TGTGCCAGCAGCTTGCCCGGGAATGAGCAGTTCTTC. This chain uses TRBV5-6 with TRBJ2-1; D is uncertain. The CDR3 extends over 12 amino acids. Deletions cut 1 base from V and 7 bases from J, with 6 bases between. In germline, CDR1 is SGHDT, CDR2 YYEEEE.